This TCR beta chain was sequenced during a study of neurological immune-mediated disorders. Study information: Of 35 or so multiple sclerosis patients, some 31 were relapsing-remitting and 3 secondary progressive.

This clonotype was seen ten or more times. Its antigen remains unknown. Notes on the study in general: One cluster of related CDR3 sequences contained, by phylogenetic grouping, the repertoires of 18 of 34 multiple sclerosis patients and formed a possible signature.

Looked up from germline, CDR1 is WSHSY and CDR2 is SAAADI. The CDR3 sequence is 12 residues long. Trimming removed 3 bases at V and 9 bases at J, with 9 bases between. Synthesis of cDNA was performed by 5'RACE using 10-nucleotide random UMIs. TCRdb fed the 5' RACE reads into MiXCR, producing one record per CDR3 protein. The table has 55,000 to 70,000 distinct CDR3 sequences, 3.9% seen once; the top ten hold roughly 1.4%. Sequencing used PBMCs. The chain recombines TRBV10-2 with TRBJ2-1; no definite D call. The receptor's source is a man younger than 45 with multiple sclerosis. The CDR3 nucleotides are TGCGCCAGCAGTGAAGTGCTCGGTGAGCAGTTCTTC. Amino acid sequence: CASSEVLGEQFF.